This T cell receptor (beta chain) originates from a study of blood T cell repertoires in COVID-19. Across the whole study: Sources were T cells, B-cell-depleted T cells, or PBMCs; the material itself was cDNA or gDNA.

Assay: immunoSEQ multiplex PCR; the TCRdb copy retains only in-frame clones and omits some. The data show about 220,000 clones, about four fifths seen once. CDR1 and CDR2 (germline): SGHTA, FQGNSA. The CDR3 contains 13 residues. The V end lost 5 bases, the J end lost 6 bases, and 14 bases lay between the germline ends. The rearrangement links TRBV7-2 to TRBJ2-7, with D maybe TRBD1 (5 bases). The sequenced sample consisted of peripheral blood. The source of this sequence is a woman aged 40 to 50 with active or convalescent COVID-19. The CDR3 DNA reads as TGTGCCAGCAGCCTACAGGCCAGAGGCGAGCAGTACTTC. This translates into CASSLQARGEQYF.